Listed below are T cell receptor beta chains from one sample, sequenced in a study of blood T cell repertoires in COVID-19. Measured with immunoSEQ multiplex PCR; TCRdb has only the in-frame clones, and not every one. This repertoire shows roughly 27,000 clones, 75% to 90% found once; its top ten account for 10%. The sequenced material came from peripheral blood. The receptors were gathered from a man between 60 and 70 years old with acute or convalescent COVID-19. CDR3s include the opening cysteine and the closing phenylalanine or tryptophan. A D gene is named only where the DNA matches it firmly. Clone sizes are given selectively: once, few, many, or a class where the clone is expanded.

clone_size	v_call	j_call	d_call	cdr3_nt	cdr3_aa
.	TRBV7-3	TRBJ2-1	.	TGTGCCAGCAGCCTCCTAGCCGCAAGCTCCTACAATGAGCAGTTCTTC	CASSLLAASSYNEQFF
.	TRBV5-1	TRBJ1-4	.	TGCGCCAGCAGCTTGTCAGTTGCAACTAATGAAAAACTGTTTTTT	CASSLSVATNEKLFF
.	TRBV10-3	TRBJ1-2	TRBD1	TGTGCCATCATGCCGGACAGGGCCTATGGCTACACCTTC	CAIMPDRAYGYTF
.	TRBV3-1/TRBV3-2	TRBJ2-1	.	TGTGCCAGCAGCTGGGCTAGCAGCAGTGATGAGCAGTTCTTC	CASSWASSSDEQFF
.	TRBV6-6	TRBJ2-4	TRBD1	TGTGCCAGCAGTCTGACAGGGACACTAGCCAAAAACATTCAGTACTTC	CASSLTGTLAKNIQYF
.	TRBV3-1/TRBV3-2	TRBJ2-4	TRBD2	TGTGCCAGCCGACTAGCGGGCGATAAAAACATTCAGTACTTC	CASRLAGDKNIQYF
.	TRBV12-3/TRBV12-4	TRBJ2-2	TRBD1	TGTGCCAGCAGTCGACAGGGCGACGGGGAGCTGTTTTTT	CASSRQGDGELFF
.	TRBV11-1	TRBJ1-4	.	TGTGCCAGCAGCCGTCGTCCCAATGAAAAACTGTTTTTT	CASSRRPNEKLFF
.	TRBV28	TRBJ2-2	TRBD2	TGTGCCAGCAGCTTCTCTGGACTAGCGGGAACCGGGGAGCTGTTTTTT	CASSFSGLAGTGELFF
.	TRBV6-6	TRBJ2-3	.	TGTGCCAGCAGCCCCGACAGGGGAGGGGATACGCAGTATTTT	CASSPDRGGDTQYF
few	TRBV28	TRBJ1-4	TRBD1	TGTGCCAGCAGTACACCGGGACAGGGGGTTGAAAAACTGTTTTTT	CASSTPGQGVEKLFF
.	TRBV24-1	TRBJ2-3	.	TGTGCCACCAGTGATTTTACCACCGATAAGGGGGATACGCAGTATTTT	CATSDFTTDKGDTQYF
.	TRBV19	TRBJ2-5	TRBD2	TGTGCCAGTAGAGATATCGGTAGCGGGGGAAAAGAGACCCAGTACTTC	CASRDIGSGGKETQYF
.	TRBV7-9	TRBJ2-3	TRBD2	TGTGCCAGCAGCTTAGGAGCGGGGGTTACAGATACGCAGTATTTT	CASSLGAGVTDTQYF
.	TRBV28	TRBJ1-2	.	TGTGCCAGCAGTTTTTCCCAACCCGGTGGCTACACCTTC	CASSFSQPGGYTF
once	TRBV11-3	TRBJ2-3	TRBD2	TGTGCCAGCAGCGGAAGTAGCGGGAGCACAGATACGCAGTATTTT	CASSGSSGSTDTQYF
.	TRBV12-3/TRBV12-4	TRBJ2-3	.	TGTGCCAGCAGTTCGACCACCCCGGGTACGCAGTATTTT	CASSSTTPGTQYF
.	TRBV5-6	TRBJ2-7	TRBD2	TGTGCCAGCAGCTTGGAGGTGGCTAGCGGCGAGCAGTACTTC	CASSLEVASGEQYF
few	TRBV18	TRBJ1-4	.	TGTGCCAGCTCACCGGCAGACAGCGTAGCAACTAATGAAAAACTGTTTTTT	CASSPADSVATNEKLFF
.	TRBV3-1/TRBV3-2	TRBJ1-2	.	TGTGCCAGCAGCCAAGTTCCACTGGATGGCTACACCTTC	CASSQVPLDGYTF
.	TRBV29-1	TRBJ1-2	TRBD1	TGCAGCGTGCCCTCCGGACAGGGGGCGGGGGGCTACACCTTC	CSVPSGQGAGGYTF
.	TRBV24-1	TRBJ1-4	TRBD1	TGTGCCACCAGTGACACGGCAGGGGGCGTCGGGCCAGAAAAACTGTTTTTT	CATSDTAGGVGPEKLFF
.	TRBV5-1	TRBJ2-1	TRBD2	TGCGCCAGCAGCACGGGACTAGCGGGAGGGAATGAGCAGTTCTTC	CASSTGLAGGNEQFF
.	TRBV18	TRBJ1-5	.	TGTGCCAGCTCACCAGGGGGGGGCCAGCCCCAGCATTTT	CASSPGGGQPQHF
.	TRBV9	TRBJ2-7	TRBD2	TGTGCCAGCAGCGTAGGACCGGGAGGGTACGAGCAGTACTTC	CASSVGPGGYEQYF
.	TRBV5-1	TRBJ1-2	.	TGCGCCAGCAGTAGTAATAACCGGTTGAGTTATGGCTACACCTTC	CASSSNNRLSYGYTF
.	TRBV11-2	TRBJ1-2	.	TGTGCCAGCAGCCCCAGTCTGGTCTATGGCTACACCTTC	CASSPSLVYGYTF
.	TRBV28	TRBJ1-2	.	TGTGCCAGCAGTTACCCGGGGGGGAACTATGGCTACACCTTC	CASSYPGGNYGYTF
.	TRBV6-5	TRBJ2-3	.	TGTGCCAGCAGACTTGATAGCACAGATACGCAGTATTTT	CASRLDSTDTQYF
.	TRBV7-2	TRBJ2-7	.	TGTGCCAGCAGCTGGGCTGGTTTCTACGAGCAGTACTTC	CASSWAGFYEQYF
.	TRBV6-5	TRBJ1-2	TRBD1	TGTGCCAGCAGCCCAGGGGGCTCTGGCTACACCTTC	CASSPGGSGYTF
.	TRBV2	TRBJ1-6	TRBD1	TGTGCCAGCAGTCCCAGCGGACAGGGGAATTCACCCCTCCACTTT	CASSPSGQGNSPLHF
.	TRBV9	TRBJ1-1	.	TGTGCCAGCACCCCGCGTGGGGACATGAACACTGAAGCTTTCTTT	CASTPRGDMNTEAFF
few	TRBV7-8	TRBJ2-1	.	TGTGCCAGCAGCCTCAGTCAGGGTCCTTACAATGAGCAGTTCTTC	CASSLSQGPYNEQFF
.	TRBV5-4	TRBJ2-5	.	TGTGCCAGCAGCCTCGCCGGTGCGGGAGAGACCCAGTACTTC	CASSLAGAGETQYF
.	TRBV18	TRBJ1-2	.	TGTGCCAGCTCACCTCAGGAGACCGGACTCAACTATGGCTACACCTTC	CASSPQETGLNYGYTF
.	TRBV12-5	TRBJ2-1	TRBD2	TGTGCTAGTGGAAAGGGACTAGGGGACAATGAGCAGTTCTTC	CASGKGLGDNEQFF
.	TRBV5-1	TRBJ2-7	TRBD2	TGCGCCAGCAGTTTTAGCGGGAGGGCCGGATACGAGCAGTACTTC	CASSFSGRAGYEQYF
few	TRBV5-6	TRBJ1-5	TRBD1	TGTGCCAGCAGCGGGACAGTTTCGGGTCCCCAGCATTTT	CASSGTVSGPQHF
.	TRBV5-1	TRBJ1-4	.	TGCGCCAGCAGCTTGGGGGGAGCAACTAATGAAAAACTGTTTTTT	CASSLGGATNEKLFF
.	TRBV19	TRBJ1-2	.	TGTGCCAGTAGTACCCGCGACTATGGCTACACCTTC	CASSTRDYGYTF
.	TRBV5-1	TRBJ2-1	TRBD2	TGCGCCAGCAGCCAAACCGGACTAGCGGGAGTGGACGAATTTCGCTCCTACAATGAGCAGTTCTTC	CASSQTGLAGVDEFRSYNEQFF
once	TRBV2	TRBJ1-2	TRBD1	TGTGCCAGCAGGGACAGGGGGCGCTCTGGCTACACCTTC	CASRDRGRSGYTF
.	TRBV28	TRBJ2-7	TRBD1	TGTGCCAGCAGTGGACCGCCGGACAGGAGAGCCTACGAGCAGTACTTC	CASSGPPDRRAYEQYF